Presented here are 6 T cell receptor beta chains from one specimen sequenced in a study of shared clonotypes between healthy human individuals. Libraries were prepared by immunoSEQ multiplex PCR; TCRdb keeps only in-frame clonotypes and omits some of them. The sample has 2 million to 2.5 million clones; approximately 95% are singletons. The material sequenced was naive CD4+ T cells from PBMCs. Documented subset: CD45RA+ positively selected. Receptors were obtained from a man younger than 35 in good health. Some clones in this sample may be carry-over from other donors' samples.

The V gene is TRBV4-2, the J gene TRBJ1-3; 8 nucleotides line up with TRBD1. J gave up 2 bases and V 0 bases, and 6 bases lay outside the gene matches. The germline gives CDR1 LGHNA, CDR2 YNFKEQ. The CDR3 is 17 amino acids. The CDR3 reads CASSQEVTGVPGNTIYF. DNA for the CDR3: TGTGCCAGCAGCCAAGAGGTGACAGGGGTACCTGGAAACACCATATATTTT.

As DNA, the CDR3 is TGTGCCAGCACCCAATCACGGAGTCCCTGGAACACCATATATTTT. Translating it yields CASTQSRSPWNTIYF. V usage is TRBV6-5 and J usage is TRBJ1-3; D gene ambiguous. Trimming took 7 bases from V and 7 from J, leaving 20 bases between them. Germline V gives CDR1 MNHEY, CDR2 SVGAGI. This CDR3 is built from 15 residues.

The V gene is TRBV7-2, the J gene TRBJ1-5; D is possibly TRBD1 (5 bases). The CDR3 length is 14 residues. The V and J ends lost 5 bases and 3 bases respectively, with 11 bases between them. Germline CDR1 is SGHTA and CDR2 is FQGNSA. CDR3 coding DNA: TGTGCCAGCAGCACCCAGGGTAACAATCAGCCCCAGCATTTT. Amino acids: CASSTQGNNQPQHF.

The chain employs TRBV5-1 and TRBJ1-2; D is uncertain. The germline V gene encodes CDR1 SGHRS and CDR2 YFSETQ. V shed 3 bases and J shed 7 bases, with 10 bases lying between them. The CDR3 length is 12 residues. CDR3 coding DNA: TGCGCCAGCAGCTCGTCCTTTGGTGGCTACACCTTC. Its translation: CASSSSFGGYTF.

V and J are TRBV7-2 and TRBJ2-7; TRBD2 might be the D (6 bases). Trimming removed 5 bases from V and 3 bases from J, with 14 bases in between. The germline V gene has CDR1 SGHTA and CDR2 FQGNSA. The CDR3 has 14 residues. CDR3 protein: CASSLSAGNYEQYF. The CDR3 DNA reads TGTGCCAGCAGCCTCAGTGCGGGGAACTACGAGCAGTACTTC.

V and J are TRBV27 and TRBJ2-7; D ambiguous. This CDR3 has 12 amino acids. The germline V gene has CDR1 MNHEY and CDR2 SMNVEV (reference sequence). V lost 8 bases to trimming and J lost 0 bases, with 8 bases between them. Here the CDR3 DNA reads TGTGCCAGCCCCAAAAGCTCCTACGAGCAGTACTTC. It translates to CASPKSSYEQYF.